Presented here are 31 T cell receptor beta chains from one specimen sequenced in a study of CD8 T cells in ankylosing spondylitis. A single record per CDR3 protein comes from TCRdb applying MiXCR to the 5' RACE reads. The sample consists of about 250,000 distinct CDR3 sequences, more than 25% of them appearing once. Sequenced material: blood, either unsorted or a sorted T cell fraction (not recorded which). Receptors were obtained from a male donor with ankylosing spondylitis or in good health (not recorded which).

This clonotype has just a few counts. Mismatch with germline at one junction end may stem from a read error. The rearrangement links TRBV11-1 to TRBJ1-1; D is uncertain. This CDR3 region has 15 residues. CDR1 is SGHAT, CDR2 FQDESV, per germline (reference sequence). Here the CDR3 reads CASSLAADLNTEAFF. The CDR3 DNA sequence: TGTGCCAGCAGCTTAGCGGCCGATCTGAATACTGAAGCTTTCTTT.

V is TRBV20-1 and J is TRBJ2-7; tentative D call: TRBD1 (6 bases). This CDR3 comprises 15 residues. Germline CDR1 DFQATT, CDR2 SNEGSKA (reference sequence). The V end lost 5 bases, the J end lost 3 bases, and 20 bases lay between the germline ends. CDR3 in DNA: TGCAGTGCTCGCAATCACAGGGACCTATTCTACGAGCAGTACTTC. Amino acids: CSARNHRDLFYEQYF.

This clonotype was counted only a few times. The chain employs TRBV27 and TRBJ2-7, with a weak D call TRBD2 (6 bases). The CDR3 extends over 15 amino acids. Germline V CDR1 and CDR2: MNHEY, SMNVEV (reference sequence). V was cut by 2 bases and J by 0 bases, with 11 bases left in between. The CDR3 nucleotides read TGTGCCAGCAGTTTAAAGGAGGGTAGCTCCTACGAGCAGTACTTC. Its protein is CASSLKEGSSYEQYF.

DNA of the CDR3: TGTGCCAGCAGCTTACCCGGGGGCACCAACACCGGGGAGCTGTTTTTT. It specifies CASSLPGGTNTGELFF. V is TRBV11-2 and J is TRBJ2-2; D assignment may be TRBD1 or TRBD2 (6 bases each). Trimming cost V 2 bases and J 2 bases, with 12 bases left between them. The CDR3 length is 16 residues. Germline CDR1 reads SGHAT; CDR2 reads FQNNGV.

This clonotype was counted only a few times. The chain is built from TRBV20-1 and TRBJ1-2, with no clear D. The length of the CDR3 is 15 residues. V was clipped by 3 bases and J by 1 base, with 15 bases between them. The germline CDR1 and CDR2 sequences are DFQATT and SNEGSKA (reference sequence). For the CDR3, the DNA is TGCAGTGCTAGTCATTCGGACGCAAGTAACTATGGCTACACCTTC. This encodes CSASHSDASNYGYTF.

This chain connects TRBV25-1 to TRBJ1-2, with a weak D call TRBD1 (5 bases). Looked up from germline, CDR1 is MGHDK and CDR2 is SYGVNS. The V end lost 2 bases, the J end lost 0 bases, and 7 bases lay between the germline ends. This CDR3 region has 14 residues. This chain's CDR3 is CASSERGPNYGYTF. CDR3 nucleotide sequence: TGTGCCAGCAGTGAACGGGGACCTAACTATGGCTACACCTTC.

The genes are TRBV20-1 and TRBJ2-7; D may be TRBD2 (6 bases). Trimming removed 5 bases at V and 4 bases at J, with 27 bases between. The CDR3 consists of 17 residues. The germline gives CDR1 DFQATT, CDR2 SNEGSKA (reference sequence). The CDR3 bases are TGCAGTGCTCCCCCAGATATCGGAGGGGAACACAATTACGAGCAGTACTTC. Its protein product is CSAPPDIGGEHNYEQYF.

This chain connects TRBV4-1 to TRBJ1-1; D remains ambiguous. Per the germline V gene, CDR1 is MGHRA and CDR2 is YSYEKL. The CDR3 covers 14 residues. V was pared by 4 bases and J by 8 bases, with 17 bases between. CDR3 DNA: TGCGCCAGCAGCCCGCCTAGAGGTGGAGCGGAAGCTTTCTTT. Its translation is CASSPPRGGAEAFF.

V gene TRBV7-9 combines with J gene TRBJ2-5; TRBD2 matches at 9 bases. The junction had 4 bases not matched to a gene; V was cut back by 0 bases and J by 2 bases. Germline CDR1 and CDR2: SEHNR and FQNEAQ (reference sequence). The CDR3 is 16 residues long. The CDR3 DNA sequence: TGTGCCAGCAGCTTAGCACCCAGCGGGGGGCAAGAGACCCAGTACTTC. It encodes CASSLAPSGGQETQYF.

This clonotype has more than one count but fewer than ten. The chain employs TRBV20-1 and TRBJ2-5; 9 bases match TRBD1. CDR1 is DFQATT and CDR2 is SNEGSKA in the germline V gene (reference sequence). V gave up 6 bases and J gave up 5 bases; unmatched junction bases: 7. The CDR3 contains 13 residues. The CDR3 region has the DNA TGCAGTGCGGAGGACAGGGGATTGGAGACCCAGTACTTC. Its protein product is CSAEDRGLETQYF.

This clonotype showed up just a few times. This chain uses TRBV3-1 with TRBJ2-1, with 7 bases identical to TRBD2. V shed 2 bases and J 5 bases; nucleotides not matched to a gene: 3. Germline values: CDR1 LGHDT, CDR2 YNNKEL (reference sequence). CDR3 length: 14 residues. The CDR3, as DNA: TGTGCCAGCAGCCAACGCAGCGGGGACAATGAGCAGTTCTTC. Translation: CASSQRSGDNEQFF.

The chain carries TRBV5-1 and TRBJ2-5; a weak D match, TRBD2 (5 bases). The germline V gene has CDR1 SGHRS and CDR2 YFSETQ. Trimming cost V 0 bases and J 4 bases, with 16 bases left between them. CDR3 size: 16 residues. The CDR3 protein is CASSLGSLAGRETQYF. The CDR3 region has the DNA TGCGCCAGCAGCTTGGGGAGTCTAGCCGGTCGAGAGACCCAGTACTTC.

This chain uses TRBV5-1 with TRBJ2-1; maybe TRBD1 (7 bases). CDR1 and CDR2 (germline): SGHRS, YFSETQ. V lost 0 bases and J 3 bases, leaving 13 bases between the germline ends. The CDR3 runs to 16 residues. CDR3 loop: CASSLEPGGFYNEQFF. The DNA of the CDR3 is TGCGCCAGCAGCTTGGAGCCAGGGGGGTTCTACAATGAGCAGTTCTTC.

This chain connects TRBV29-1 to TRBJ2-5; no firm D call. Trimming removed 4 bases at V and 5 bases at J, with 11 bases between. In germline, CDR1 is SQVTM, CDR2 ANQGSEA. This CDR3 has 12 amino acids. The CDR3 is CSVVGTHETQYF. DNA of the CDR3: TGCAGCGTTGTCGGAACCCACGAGACCCAGTACTTC.

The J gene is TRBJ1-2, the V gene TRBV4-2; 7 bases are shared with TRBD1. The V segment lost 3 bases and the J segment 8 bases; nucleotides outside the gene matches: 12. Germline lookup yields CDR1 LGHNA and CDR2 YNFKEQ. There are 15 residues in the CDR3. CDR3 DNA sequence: TGTGCCAGCAGCCAGCCGAAAGGGGGCTTCGCGGGCTACACCTTC. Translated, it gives CASSQPKGGFAGYTF.

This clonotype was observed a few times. CDR3 amino acids: CASSPSMGSSPLHF. CDR3 coding DNA: TGTGCCAGCTCACCATCCATGGGCAGTTCACCCCTCCACTTT. V usage is TRBV18 and J usage is TRBJ1-6; no reliable D call. CDR1 is KGHSH and CDR2 is LQKENI in the germline V gene. V was pared by 2 bases and J by 9 bases, with 11 bases between. The length of the CDR3 is 14 residues.

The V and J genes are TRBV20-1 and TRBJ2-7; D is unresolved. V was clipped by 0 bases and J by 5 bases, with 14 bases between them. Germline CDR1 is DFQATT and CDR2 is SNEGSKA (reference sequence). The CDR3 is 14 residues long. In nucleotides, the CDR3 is TGCAGTGCTAGAGATCTTCGGTCGTCCCACGAGCAGTACTTC. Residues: CSARDLRSSHEQYF.

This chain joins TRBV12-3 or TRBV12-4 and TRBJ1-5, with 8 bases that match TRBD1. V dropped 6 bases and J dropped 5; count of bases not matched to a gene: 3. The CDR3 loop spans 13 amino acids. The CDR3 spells CASSPGGYQPQHF. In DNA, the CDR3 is TGTGCCAGCAGCCCAGGGGGCTATCAGCCCCAGCATTTT.

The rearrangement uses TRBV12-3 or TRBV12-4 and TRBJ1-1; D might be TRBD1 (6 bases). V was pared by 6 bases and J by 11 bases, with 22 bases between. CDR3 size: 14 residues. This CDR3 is CASRYRDTKSGAFF. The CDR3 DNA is TGTGCCAGCAGATACCGGGACACCAAGTCTGGGGCTTTCTTT.

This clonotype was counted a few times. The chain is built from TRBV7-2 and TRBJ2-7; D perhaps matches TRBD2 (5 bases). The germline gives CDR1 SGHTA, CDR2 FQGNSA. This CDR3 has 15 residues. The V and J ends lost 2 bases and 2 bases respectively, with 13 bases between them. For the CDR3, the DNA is TGTGCCAGCAGCTTAAACCGTGCGAGGGCCTACGAGCAGTACTTC. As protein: CASSLNRARAYEQYF.

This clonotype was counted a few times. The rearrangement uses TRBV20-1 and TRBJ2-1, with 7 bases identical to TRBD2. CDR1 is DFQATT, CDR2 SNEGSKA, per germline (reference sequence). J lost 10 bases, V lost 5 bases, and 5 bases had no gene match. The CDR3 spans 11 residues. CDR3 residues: CSAPRGDEQFF. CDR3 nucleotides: TGCAGTGCTCCTCGGGGGGACGAGCAGTTCTTC.

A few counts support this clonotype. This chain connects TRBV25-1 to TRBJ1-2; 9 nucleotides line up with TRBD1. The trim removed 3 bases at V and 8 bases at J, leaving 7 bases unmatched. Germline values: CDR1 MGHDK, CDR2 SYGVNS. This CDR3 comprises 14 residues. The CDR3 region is CASSDKTGGRGYTF. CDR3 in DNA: TGTGCCAGCAGTGACAAGACAGGGGGAAGAGGCTACACCTTC.

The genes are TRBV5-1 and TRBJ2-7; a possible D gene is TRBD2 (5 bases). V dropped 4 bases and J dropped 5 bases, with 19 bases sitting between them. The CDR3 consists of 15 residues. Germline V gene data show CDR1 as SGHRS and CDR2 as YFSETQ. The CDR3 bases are TGCGCCAGCAGCCCAGAACCAGGCAAGAGGGACGAGCAGTACTTC. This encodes CASSPEPGKRDEQYF.

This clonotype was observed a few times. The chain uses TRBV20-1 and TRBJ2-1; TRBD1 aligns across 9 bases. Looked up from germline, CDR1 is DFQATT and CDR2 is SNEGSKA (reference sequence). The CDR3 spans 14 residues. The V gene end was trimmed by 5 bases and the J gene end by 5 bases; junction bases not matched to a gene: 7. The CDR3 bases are TGCAGTGCTTCCCGTACAGGGGGCCACAATGAGCAGTTCTTC. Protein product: CSASRTGGHNEQFF.

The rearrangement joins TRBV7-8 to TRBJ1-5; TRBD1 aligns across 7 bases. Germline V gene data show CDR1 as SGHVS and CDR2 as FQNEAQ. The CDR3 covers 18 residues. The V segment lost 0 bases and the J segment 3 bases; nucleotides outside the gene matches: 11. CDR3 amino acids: CASSLARGTAGTNQPQHF. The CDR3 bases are TGTGCCAGCAGCTTAGCGCGGGGGACAGCGGGGACCAATCAGCCCCAGCATTTT.

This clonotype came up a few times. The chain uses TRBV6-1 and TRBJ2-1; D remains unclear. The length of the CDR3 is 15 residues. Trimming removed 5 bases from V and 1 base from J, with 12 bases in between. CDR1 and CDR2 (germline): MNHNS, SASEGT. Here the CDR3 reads CASSTALGSYNEQFF. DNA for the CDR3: TGTGCCAGCAGTACGGCTTTGGGATCCTACAATGAGCAGTTCTTC.

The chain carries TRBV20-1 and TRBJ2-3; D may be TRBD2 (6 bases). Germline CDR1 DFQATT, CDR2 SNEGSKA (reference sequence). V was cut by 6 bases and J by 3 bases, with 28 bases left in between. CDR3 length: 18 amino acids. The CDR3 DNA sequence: TGCAGTGCAAAAATCGGGACCGGGACTCTACGGCGTACAGATACGCAGTATTTT. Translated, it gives CSAKIGTGTLRRTDTQYF.

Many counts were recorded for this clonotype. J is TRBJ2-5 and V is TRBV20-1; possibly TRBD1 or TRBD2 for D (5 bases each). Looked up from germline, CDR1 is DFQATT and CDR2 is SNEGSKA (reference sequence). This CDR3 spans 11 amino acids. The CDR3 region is CSSGAGETQYF. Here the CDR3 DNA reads TGCAGCTCCGGGGCTGGGGAGACCCAGTACTTC.

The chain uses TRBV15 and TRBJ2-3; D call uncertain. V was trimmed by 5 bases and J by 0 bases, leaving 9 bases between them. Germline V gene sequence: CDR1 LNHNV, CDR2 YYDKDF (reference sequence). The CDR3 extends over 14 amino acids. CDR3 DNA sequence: TGTGCCACCAGCGAAGAGAGCAGCACAGATACGCAGTATTTT. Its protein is CATSEESSTDTQYF.

This CDR3 is CASSPGHGPYEQYF. The CDR3 nucleotides are TGTGCCAGCAGCCCTGGACACGGGCCCTACGAGCAGTACTTC. The V gene is TRBV13, the J gene TRBJ2-7; tentative D call: TRBD1 (5 bases). Germline V gene sequence: CDR1 PRHDT, CDR2 FYEKMQ (reference sequence). Trimming removed 5 bases from V and 2 bases from J, with 13 bases in between. The CDR3 loop spans 14 amino acids. Filled out from reference TRBV13 and TRBJ2-7, the complete variable domain reads AAGVIQSPRHLIKEKRETATLKCYPIPRHDTVYWYQQGPGQDPQFLISFYEKMQSDKGSIPDRFSAQQFSDYHSELNMSSLELGDSALYFCASSPGHGPYEQYFGPGTRLTVT.

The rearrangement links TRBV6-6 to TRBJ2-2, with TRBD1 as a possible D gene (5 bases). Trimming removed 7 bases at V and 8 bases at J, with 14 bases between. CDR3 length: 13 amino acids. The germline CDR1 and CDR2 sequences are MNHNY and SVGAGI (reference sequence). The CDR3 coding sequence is TGTGCCAGCACTCCTCGGCAGGGTGGGGAGCTGTTTTTT. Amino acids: CASTPRQGGELFF.